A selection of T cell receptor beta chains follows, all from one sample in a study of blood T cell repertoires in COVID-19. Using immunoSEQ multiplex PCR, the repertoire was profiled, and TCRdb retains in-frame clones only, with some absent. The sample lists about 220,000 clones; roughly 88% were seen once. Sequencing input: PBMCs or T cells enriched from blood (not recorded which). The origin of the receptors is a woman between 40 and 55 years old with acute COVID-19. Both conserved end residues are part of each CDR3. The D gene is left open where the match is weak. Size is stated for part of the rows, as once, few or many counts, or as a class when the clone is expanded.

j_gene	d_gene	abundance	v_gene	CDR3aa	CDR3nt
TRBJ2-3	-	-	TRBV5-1	CASSLAGIGTDTQYF	TGCGCCAGCAGCTTGGCCGGGATTGGGACAGATACGCAGTATTTT
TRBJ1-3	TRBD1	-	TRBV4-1	CASSQERGQGVSGNTIYF	TGCGCCAGCAGCCAAGAGAGAGGGCAGGGGGTCTCTGGAAACACCATATATTTT
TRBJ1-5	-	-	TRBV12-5	CASGFGQGGNQPQHF	TGTGCTAGTGGTTTTGGGCAGGGCGGCAATCAGCCCCAGCATTTT
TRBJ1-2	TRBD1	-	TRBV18	CASSPPSQGARGYTF	TGTGCCAGCTCACCACCGTCCCAGGGGGCGCGTGGCTACACCTTC
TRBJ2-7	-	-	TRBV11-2	CASSLPGTYEQYF	TGTGCCAGCAGCTTACCGGGGACCTACGAGCAGTACTTC
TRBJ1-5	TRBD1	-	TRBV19	CASMERDRGLQPQHF	TGTGCCAGTATGGAACGGGACAGGGGACTTCAGCCCCAGCATTTT
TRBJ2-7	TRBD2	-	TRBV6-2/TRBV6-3	CASSYSGLGQYF	TGTGCCAGCAGTTATAGCGGGTTGGGGCAGTACTTC
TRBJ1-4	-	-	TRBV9	CASSVAAGWTEKLFF	TGTGCCAGCAGCGTAGCGGCAGGGTGGACTGAAAAACTGTTTTTT
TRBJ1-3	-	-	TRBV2	CASNPGDGNTIYF	TGTGCCAGCAACCCAGGGGACGGAAACACCATATATTTT
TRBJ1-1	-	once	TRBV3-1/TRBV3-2	CASRGHSNTEAFF	TGTGCCAGCAGGGGACACTCGAACACTGAAGCTTTCTTT
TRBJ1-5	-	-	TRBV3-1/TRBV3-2	CASSQASGGVQPQHF	TGCGCCAGCAGCCAAGCCTCCGGAGGGGTACAGCCCCAGCATTTT
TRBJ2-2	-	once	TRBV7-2	CASSFTGKAELFF	TGTGCCAGCAGCTTTACAGGGAAGGCGGAGCTGTTTTTT
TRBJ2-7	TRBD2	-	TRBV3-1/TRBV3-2	CASSQASGVHYEQYF	TGTGCCAGCAGCCAAGCTAGCGGGGTACACTACGAGCAGTACTTC
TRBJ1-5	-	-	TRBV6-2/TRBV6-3	CASSDSSGQPQHF	TGTGCCAGCAGTGACAGCTCGGGTCAGCCCCAGCATTTT
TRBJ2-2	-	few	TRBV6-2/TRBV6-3	CASSYPYTGELFF	TGTGCCAGCAGTTACCCCTACACCGGGGAGCTGTTTTTT
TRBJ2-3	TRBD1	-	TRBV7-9	CASSLRDSRYTDTQYF	TGTGCCAGCAGCTTAAGGGACAGCCGATACACAGATACGCAGTATTTT
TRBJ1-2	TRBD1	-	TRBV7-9	CASRGVVTGPYYGYTF	TGTGCCAGCAGAGGGGTGGTGACAGGGCCTTACTATGGCTACACCTTC
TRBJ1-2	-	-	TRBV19	CASSITGVGYGYTF	TGTGCCAGTAGTATAACGGGGGTGGGCTATGGCTACACCTTC
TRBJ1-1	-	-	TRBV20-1	CSARVLVEAFF	TGCAGTGCTAGAGTACTTGTGGAAGCTTTCTTT
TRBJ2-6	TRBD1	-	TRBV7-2	CASSYTGAGANVLTF	TGTGCCAGCAGCTACACAGGGGCTGGGGCCAACGTCCTGACTTTC
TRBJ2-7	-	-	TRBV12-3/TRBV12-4	CASSQGGYEQYF	TGTGCCAGCAGCCAGGGGGGCTACGAGCAGTACTTC
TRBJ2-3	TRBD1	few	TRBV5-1	CASSYRGNTDTQYF	TGCGCCAGCAGTTACAGGGGGAACACAGATACGCAGTATTTT
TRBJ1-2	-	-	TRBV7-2	CASSRVRTEGNYGYTF	TGTGCCAGCAGCAGGGTGAGAACGGAGGGGAACTATGGCTACACCTTC
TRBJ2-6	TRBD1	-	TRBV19	CASSMSDRVGANVLTF	TGTGCCAGTAGTATGTCAGACAGGGTTGGGGCCAACGTCCTGACTTTC
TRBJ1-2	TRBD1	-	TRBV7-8	CASSRHRGEGYTF	TGTGCCAGCAGCCGTCACAGGGGAGAGGGCTACACCTTC
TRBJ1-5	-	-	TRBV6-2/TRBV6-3	CASSRSQISYSNQPQHF	TGTGCCAGCAGCCGGTCACAGATTTCTTATAGCAATCAGCCCCAGCATTTT
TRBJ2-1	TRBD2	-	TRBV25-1	CASSESRLAAEQFF	TGTGCCAGCAGTGAAAGTCGACTAGCCGCCGAGCAGTTCTTC
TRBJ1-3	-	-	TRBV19	CASSLDRYPGNTIYF	TGTGCCAGTAGTCTCGACAGGTACCCTGGAAACACCATATATTTT
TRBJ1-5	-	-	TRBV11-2	CASSRDSSNQPQHF	TGTGCCAGCAGCCGCGACAGTAGCAATCAGCCCCAGCATTTT
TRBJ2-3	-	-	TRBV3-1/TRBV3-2	CASSQGGPQTDTQYF	TGTGCCAGCAGCCAAGGGGGGCCGCAAACAGATACGCAGTATTTT
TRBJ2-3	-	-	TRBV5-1	CASRVGRGGRDTQYF	TGCGCCAGCAGAGTAGGGCGGGGTGGGAGAGATACGCAGTATTTT
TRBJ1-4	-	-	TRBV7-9	CASSETALNEKLFF	TGTGCCAGCAGCGAGACAGCCCTTAATGAAAAACTGTTTTTT
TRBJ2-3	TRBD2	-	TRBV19	CASSIPSSGTDTQYF	TGTGCCAGTAGTATCCCCTCTAGCGGGACAGATACGCAGTATTTT
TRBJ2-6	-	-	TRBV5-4	CASSSFFGANVLTF	TGTGCCAGCAGCTCCTTTTTCGGGGCCAACGTCCTGACTTTC
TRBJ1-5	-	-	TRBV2	CASTPGEQPQHF	TGTGCCAGCACGCCGGGAGAGCAGCCCCAGCATTTT
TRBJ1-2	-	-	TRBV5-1	CASSVSAGLGAGYTF	TGCGCCAGCAGTGTGTCAGCAGGGCTTGGGGCAGGCTACACCTTC
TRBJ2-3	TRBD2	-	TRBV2	CASRQTSGGADTQYF	TGTGCCAGCAGACAAACTAGCGGGGGCGCAGATACGCAGTATTTT
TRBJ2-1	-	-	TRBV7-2	CASSWFSAGANNEQFF	TGTGCCAGCAGCTGGTTTTCCGCGGGGGCCAACAATGAGCAGTTCTTC
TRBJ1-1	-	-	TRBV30	CAWNFLPGSPEAFF	TGTGCCTGGAACTTCTTGCCGGGGTCTCCTGAAGCTTTCTTT
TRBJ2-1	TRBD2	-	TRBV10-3	CAISLAGGVVGNEQFF	TGTGCCATCAGTCTAGCGGGAGGGGTTGTGGGCAATGAGCAGTTCTTC
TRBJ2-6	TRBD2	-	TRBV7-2	CASSSLAAYNVLTF	TGTGCCAGCAGTTCCCTAGCGGCCTACAACGTCCTGACTTTC
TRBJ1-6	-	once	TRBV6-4	CASSETGLNSPLHF	TGTGCCAGCAGTGAGACAGGCCTTAATTCACCCCTCCACTTT
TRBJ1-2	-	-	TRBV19	CASRSRGGQGADYGYTF	TGTGCCAGTAGATCCCGAGGGGGTCAGGGCGCGGACTATGGCTACACCTTC
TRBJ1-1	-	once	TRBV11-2	CASSPTRNTEAFF	TGTGCCAGCAGCCCAACCAGGAACACTGAAGCTTTCTTT